Detailed here is one TCR beta chain. Its antigen is not known. Here immunoSEQ multiplex PCR was the method, and the copy in TCRdb shows in-frame clones only, minus some. The sample consists of just over 90,000 clones, around nine tenths of them appearing once. This entry belongs to a study of OX40 agonist ivuxolimab in advanced cancers. Study-level information: Patients received intravenous ivuxolimab every 2 weeks at 0.01 to 10 mg/kg. Overall study findings and caveats: With doses of 0.1 to 3.0 mg/kg, CD4+ and CD8+ blood T cells had undergone clonal expansion by week 6.

The sequence came from an adult with an advanced solid tumor such as melanoma, head and neck, liver or kidney cancer. The material was CD4+ or CD8+ T cells sorted from blood, obtained in a trial of the OX40 agonist ivuxolimab.

The DNA for the CDR3 is TGTGCCAGCAGTTACGGGCCCGCCCCCCAAGAGACCCAGTACTTC. This encodes CASSYGPAPQETQYF. This chain links TRBV6-5 with TRBJ2-5; D is unresolved. This CDR3 comprises 15 residues. Looked up from germline, CDR1 is MNHEY and CDR2 is SVGAGI. The V end lost 2 bases, the J end lost 1 base, and 11 bases lay between the germline ends.